What follows describes a single T cell receptor beta chain. This sample is drawn from a study of identical twins. The CDR3 is made up of 14 amino acids. Germline V gene data show CDR1 as MNHEY and CDR2 as SVGEGT. V dropped 5 bases and J dropped 5 bases, with 15 bases sitting between them. From the 5' RACE reads, TCRdb called clonotypes with MiXCR, one entry per CDR3 protein. The sample holds hundreds of thousands of distinct CDR3 sequences; over 15% are singletons and the top ten take roughly 13%. These data also formed part of another study, on T cells expressing NK-cell markers. According to that study: According to the study, TCR beta repertoires originated from sorted CD3+CD56+NKG2C+, CD3+CD56+NKG2C- and CD3+CD56-NKG2C+ T cells.

Sequenced material: PBMCs. The receptor comes from a woman under 30 in good health. The V call is TRBV6-2 or TRBV6-3, the J call TRBJ1-1, with a weak D call TRBD1 (5 bases). CDR3 bases: TGTGCCAGCAGTCCACTCCCAGGGAAGACTGAAGCTTTCTTT. The encoded protein is CASSPLPGKTEAFF.